Below, one T cell receptor beta chain is given with its context. This sample stems from a study of blood T cell repertoires in COVID-19. About the research overall: Acute and convalescent COVID-19 specimens originated in the United States, Italy and Spain. Sources were T cells, B-cell-depleted T cells, or PBMCs; the material itself was cDNA or gDNA.

In the authors' methods: Amplification of reference gene primers provided the estimated nucleated cell counts. Generated by immunoSEQ multiplex PCR, the TCRdb table keeps only in-frame clones and is missing some. The D gene and trimming were derived from the DNA, and the V and J assignments and clone size from that table. The sample includes 200,000 to 300,000 clones, 86% of them seen just once. V lost 7 bases to trimming and J lost 0 bases; unmatched junction nucleotides: 6. The CDR3 consists of 15 residues. The germline V gene has CDR1 SGHTA and CDR2 FQGNSA. The receptor was isolated from a man older than 75 with acute or convalescent COVID-19. The chain couples TRBV7-2 to TRBJ2-1; 7 nucleotides align to TRBD1. Input material: peripheral blood. CDR3 protein: CASNRGGNSYNEQFF. CDR3 in DNA: TGTGCCAGCAACAGAGGGGGCAACTCCTACAATGAGCAGTTCTTC.